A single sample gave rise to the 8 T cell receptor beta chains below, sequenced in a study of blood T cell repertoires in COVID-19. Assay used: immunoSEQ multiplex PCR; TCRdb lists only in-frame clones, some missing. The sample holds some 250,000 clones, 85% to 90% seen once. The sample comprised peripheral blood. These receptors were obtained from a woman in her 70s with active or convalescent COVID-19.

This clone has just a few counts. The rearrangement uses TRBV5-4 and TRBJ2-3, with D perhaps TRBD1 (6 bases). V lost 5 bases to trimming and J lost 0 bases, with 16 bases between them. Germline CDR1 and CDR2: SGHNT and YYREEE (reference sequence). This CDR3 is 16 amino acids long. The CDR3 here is CASSLFNRASTDTQYF. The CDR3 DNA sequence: TGTGCCAGCAGTCTGTTTAACAGGGCTAGCACAGATACGCAGTATTTT.

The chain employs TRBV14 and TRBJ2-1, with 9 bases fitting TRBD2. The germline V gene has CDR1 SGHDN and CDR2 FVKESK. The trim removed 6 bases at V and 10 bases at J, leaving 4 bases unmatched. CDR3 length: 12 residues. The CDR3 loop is CASRFSGGEQFF. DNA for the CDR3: TGTGCCAGCAGGTTTAGCGGGGGCGAGCAGTTCTTC.

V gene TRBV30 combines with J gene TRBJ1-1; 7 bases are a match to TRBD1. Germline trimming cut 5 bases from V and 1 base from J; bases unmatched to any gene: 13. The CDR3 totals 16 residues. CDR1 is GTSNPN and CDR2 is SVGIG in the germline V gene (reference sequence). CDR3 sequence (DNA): TGTGCCTGGCCAAGACAGGGAGGAACCAGGAACACTGAAGCTTTCTTT. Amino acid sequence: CAWPRQGGTRNTEAFF.

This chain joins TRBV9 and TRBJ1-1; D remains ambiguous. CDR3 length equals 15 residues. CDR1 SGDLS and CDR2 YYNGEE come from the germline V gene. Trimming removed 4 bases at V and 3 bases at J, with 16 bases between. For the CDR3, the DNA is TGTGCCAGCAGCCCCCGTGGCGAGGGATACACTGAAGCTTTCTTT. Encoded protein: CASSPRGEGYTEAFF.

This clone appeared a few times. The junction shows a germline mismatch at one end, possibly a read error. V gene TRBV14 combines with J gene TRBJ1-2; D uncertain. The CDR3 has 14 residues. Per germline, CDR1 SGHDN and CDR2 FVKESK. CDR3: CASSQDPAEPGVVF. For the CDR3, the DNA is TGTGCCAGCAGCCAAGATCCAGCGGAACCTGGGGTGGTCTTC.

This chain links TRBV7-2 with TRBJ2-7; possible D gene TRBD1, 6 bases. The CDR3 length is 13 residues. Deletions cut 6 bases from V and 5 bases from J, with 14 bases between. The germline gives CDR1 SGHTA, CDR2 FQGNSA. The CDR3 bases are TGTGCCAGCAGTCCCCAGGGGCTGAACGAGCAGTACTTC. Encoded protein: CASSPQGLNEQYF.

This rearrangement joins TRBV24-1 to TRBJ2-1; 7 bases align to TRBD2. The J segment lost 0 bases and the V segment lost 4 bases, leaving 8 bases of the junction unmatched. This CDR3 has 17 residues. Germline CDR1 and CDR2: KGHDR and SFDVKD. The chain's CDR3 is CATSDLSGTSSYNEQFF. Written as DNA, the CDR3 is TGTGCCACCAGTGACCTGAGCGGGACCAGCTCCTACAATGAGCAGTTCTTC.

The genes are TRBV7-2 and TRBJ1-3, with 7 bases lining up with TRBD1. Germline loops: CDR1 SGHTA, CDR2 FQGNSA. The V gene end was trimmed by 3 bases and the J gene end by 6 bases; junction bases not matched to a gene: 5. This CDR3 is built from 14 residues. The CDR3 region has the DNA TGTGCCAGCAGCTTCGGACAGGCGACAAACACCATATATTTT. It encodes CASSFGQATNTIYF. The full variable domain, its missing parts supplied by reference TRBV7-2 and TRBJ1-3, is GAGVSQSPSNKVTEKGKDVELRCDPISGHTALYWYRQSLGQGLEFLIYFQGNSAPDKSGLPSDRFSAERTGGSVSTLTIQRTQQEDSAVYLCASSFGQATNTIYFGEGSWLTVV.